The TCR beta chain described here comes from a study of blood T cell repertoires in COVID-19 (dated by TCRdb to between 2020 and 2021). About the full investigation: Collaborator samples came from the United States, Italy and Spain and covered acute and convalescent phases of COVID-19. The prospective study material was composed of cDNA or gDNA derived from T cells, B-cell-depleted T cells, or PBMCs. The dataset comprised deeply sampled blood TCRbeta repertoires from subjects exposed to, actively infected with, or recovered from COVID-19. The repertoires were released in a freely available public database intended as a resource for research on the immune response to SARS-CoV-2. Samples came from the ongoing ImmuneRACE study (first 160 participants) plus 1,254 subjects from 6 global collaborators. A de-identified subject ID, COVID-19 status, age in years and sex were almost always included in the sample metadata. Where available, HLA class I and class II types were obtained from metadata supplied by the sample provider rather than from assay-based typing. Results and caveats for the whole study, not just this receptor: The amount of clinical and demographic metadata varied by source and participant and was provided uncurated.

In the prospective study, participants were about 18 to 90 years old, resided in fewer than 25 geographic areas of the United States, and were enrolled through a virtual design. In the prospective study, cohorts were assigned on the basis of participant-reported clinical history obtained from a screening survey and a study questionnaire. Recovered participants in ImmuneRACE Cohort 3 were defined as having two consecutive negative NP/OP PCR tests, clearance from a healthcare professional, or resolution of symptoms. In the prospective study, whole blood, serum and a nasopharyngeal or oropharyngeal swab were collected from each participant by mobile phlebotomists. Additional blood draws and questionnaires over an approximately two-month period could optionally be provided by prospective study participants. Before DNA extraction, prospective study blood samples were shipped either frozen or at room temperature.

The germline V gene gives CDR1 as SGHRS and CDR2 as YFSETQ. Spanning cysteine to phenylalanine, the CDR3 consists of 16 amino acids. CDR3 DNA only is kept here, 48 bases in frame from base 1. The junction shows trimming of 0 bases on V and 5 bases on J, plus 14 bases between the germline ends. TCRbeta CDR3 regions were amplified from genomic DNA by means of the immunoSEQ Assay, a bias-controlled multiplex PCR. From the authors' description of their analysis: Nucleated cell counts per sample were estimated from amplification of reference gene primers within the assay. Sequence reads were collapsed and filtered to measure the absolute abundance of every unique TCRbeta CDR3 rearrangement. For each sample, productive Simpson clonality was calculated as the square root of Simpson's diversity index over productive rearrangements. This immuneACCESS table, as held by TCRdb, lists in-frame sequences with V and J called but not all clones. Of the missing ones, under half trace to an unresolved V gene in checked studies; the others have no known cause. V, J and clone size are those of that table, while D and trimming were read from the DNA. The sample table holds approximately 470,000 clones, of which roughly nine tenths were seen once. The ten biggest clones cover about 0.65% of the sample.

About this clone itself: This clone's antigen is unknown. No clone much larger than this one lies a single base away; base qualities are absent.

The specimen was PBMCs or T cells enriched from blood (not recorded which). The chain links TRBV5-1 with TRBJ2-2; a tentative D call is TRBD1 (7 bases match). The source is a woman aged 18-35 years who had recovered from COVID-19. CDR3 reads: CASSLGGGGKTGELFF. The DNA sequence reads TGCGCCAGCAGCTTGGGAGGAGGGGGCAAGACCGGGGAGCTGTTTTTT. Extended through the reference TRBV5-1 and TRBJ2-2 proteins, this CDR3 yields the full variable domain: KAGVTQTPRYLIKTRGQQVTLSCSPISGHRSVSWYQQTPGQGLQFLFEYFSETQRNKGNFPGRFSGRQFSNSRSEMNVSTLELGDSALYLCASSLGGGGKTGELFFGEGSRLTVL.